One and the same sample provided the 8 T cell receptor beta chains below, sequenced in a study of human T cells and chemical hapten exposure. This sample's time point: patch test 1, 2 weeks after DPC sensitization. Described treatment: therapeutic diphenylcyclopropenone sensitization with weekly scalp DPC. One entry per CDR3 protein results from TCRdb running MiXCR on the RACE reads. The profile covers more than 100,000 distinct CDR3 sequences, with around 13% appearing a single time and around 0.84% taken by the ten largest. Sequences were derived from whole blood, sampled in connection with sensitization to the hapten diphenylcyclopropenone (DPC). Receptor source: a man aged 18 to 29 with alopecia areata. Some clones in this sample may be carry-over from other donors' samples.

The chain is built from TRBV6-2 or TRBV6-3 and TRBJ1-1; D is unclear. CDR1 is MNHEY, CDR2 SVGEGT, per germline. Deletions cut 0 bases from V and 3 bases from J, with 14 bases between. The CDR3 totals 16 residues. CDR3 sequence reads: CASSYSRGPGYTEAFF. The CDR3 coding sequence is TGTGCCAGCAGTTACTCGAGAGGACCGGGTTACACTGAAGCTTTCTTT.

This clonotype occurred a few times. V and J are TRBV6-5 and TRBJ2-3; 7 bases are a match to TRBD2. The trim removed 6 bases at V and 4 bases at J, leaving 7 bases unmatched. The V gene's germline CDR1 is MNHEY and CDR2 SVGAGI. The CDR3 is made up of 14 amino acids. The CDR3: CASRSNRGADTQYF. Written as DNA, the CDR3 is TGTGCCAGCAGAAGCAACCGGGGGGCAGATACGCAGTATTTT.

The V gene is TRBV29-1, the J gene TRBJ2-7; D not certain. With 6 bases removed from V and 0 bases from J, the gap between germline ends came to 12 bases. The CDR3 consists of 13 residues. Germline CDR1 and CDR2: SQVTM and ANQGSEA. The DNA of the CDR3 is TGCAGCGTAAGCCGGGCCCTCTCCTACGAGCAGTACTTC. This codes for CSVSRALSYEQYF.

This clonotype was picked up a small number of times. The chain joins TRBV5-1 to TRBJ1-2, with TRBD1 matching over 7 bases. V shed 4 bases, J shed 8 bases, and the junction held 5 bases outside the gene matches. The CDR3 contains 12 residues. Germline CDR1 is SGHRS and CDR2 is YFSETQ. The CDR3 DNA sequence: TGCGCCAGCAGCAAGGGGGCTGAAGGCTACACCTTC. Translating it yields CASSKGAEGYTF.

This clonotype appeared a few times. Here the CDR3 reads CASREDYYNEQFF. The CDR3 DNA follows: TGTGCCAGCAGAGAGGACTACTACAATGAGCAGTTCTTC. V and J are TRBV7-9 and TRBJ2-1, with a tentative D call TRBD2 (6 bases). From germline, CDR1 is SEHNR and CDR2 FQNEAQ (reference sequence). The CDR3 has 13 residues. Trimming took 6 bases from V and 3 from J, leaving 9 bases between them.

This clonotype has at least ten counts. The rearrangement links TRBV12-3 or TRBV12-4 to TRBJ1-1; D ambiguous. Trimming removed 3 bases from V and 1 base from J, with 9 bases in between. This CDR3 is 14 amino acids long. This CDR3 reads CASSFPGRNTEAFF. CDR3 DNA: TGTGCCAGCAGTTTCCCAGGCAGGAACACTGAAGCTTTCTTT.

The rearrangement uses TRBV28 and TRBJ1-2; the match to TRBD1 covers 9 bases. Germline V gene lookup returns CDR1 MDHEN and CDR2 SYDVKM. This CDR3 contains 15 residues. With 5 bases clipped from V and 8 bases from J, the junction kept 12 bases outside the gene matches. CDR3 amino acids: CASSPAGTGNPGYTF. Written as DNA, the CDR3 is TGTGCCAGCAGTCCCGCGGGGACAGGGAACCCCGGCTACACCTTC.

This clonotype was recorded a few times. This rearrangement joins TRBV11-2 to TRBJ2-1; possibly TRBD2 for D (6 bases). Germline lookup yields CDR1 SGHAT and CDR2 FQNNGV. V lost 5 bases and J lost 4, with 12 bases in between. There are 14 residues in the CDR3. CDR3 DNA: TGTGCCAGCAGCGGGCGGGGAATATACAATGAGCAGTTCTTC. Encoded protein: CASSGRGIYNEQFF. Based on the CDR3 plus reference TRBV11-2 and TRBJ2-1, the full variable domain is EAGVAQSPRYKIIEKRQSVAFWCNPISGHATLYWYQQILGQGPKLLIQFQNNGVVDDSQLPKDRFSAERLKGVDSTLKIQPAKLEDSAVYLCASSGRGIYNEQFFGPGTRLTVL.